These 32 T cell receptor beta chains originate from one sample sequenced in a study of Ad26.COV2.S vaccination and SARS-CoV-2 variants. Noted treatment: around 19 received Ad26.COV2.S at low or high dose, single or two shots; 5 received placebo; per-sample allocation not given. Each sample was drawn 63 days after the first injection (of vaccine or placebo). The protocol was immunoSEQ multiplex PCR, while the TCRdb copy is restricted to in-frame clones and leaves out a portion. This sample has 380,000 or so clones, with approximately 83% found just once. The source was peripheral blood, collected in a trial of Ad26.COV2.S vaccine versus placebo. All receptors derive from a person between 18 and 65 years old who received the Ad26.COV2.S COVID-19 vaccine or a placebo.

The chain combines TRBV7-3 with TRBJ1-6; 7 bases line up with TRBD1. Trimming at V came to 5 bases and at J to 7 bases, leaving 8 bases not matched to a gene. Germline lookup yields CDR1 SGHTA and CDR2 FQGTGA. The CDR3 contains 15 residues. The CDR3 DNA reads TGTGCCAGCAGCGCTCGACAGGGAAGGAATTCACCCCTCCACTTT. The encoded protein is CASSARQGRNSPLHF.

The J gene is TRBJ2-5, the V gene TRBV11-3; 7 bases match TRBD1. CDR1 is SGHNT, CDR2 YENEEA, per germline. V trimming: 4 bases; J trimming: 3 bases; junction bases outside the gene matches: 5. The CDR3 runs to 14 residues. The CDR3 DNA follows: TGTGCCAGCAGCTCAGCTCAGGGGGAAGAGACCCAGTACTTC. This encodes CASSSAQGEETQYF.

The chain couples TRBV5-5 to TRBJ2-1, with TRBD2 matching 7 bases. Losses at the gene ends were 7 bases for V and 1 base for J; bases not matched to a gene: 8. Germline V gene sequence: CDR1 SGHKS, CDR2 YYEKEE (reference sequence). The CDR3 sequence is 15 residues long. CDR3 sequence reads: CASVPGRGSYNEQFF. DNA for the CDR3: TGTGCCAGCGTCCCAGGGCGGGGGTCCTACAATGAGCAGTTCTTC. Drawing the rest from reference TRBV5-5 and TRBJ2-1, the complete variable domain is DAGVTQSPTHLIKTRGQQVTLRCSPISGHKSVSWYQQVLGQGPQFIFQYYEKEERGRGNFPDRFSARQFPNYSSELNVNALLLGDSALYLCASVPGRGSYNEQFFGPGTRLTVL.

The V gene is TRBV14, the J gene TRBJ2-2; 13 bases are a match to TRBD2. V dropped 3 bases and J dropped 6; count of bases not matched to a gene: 7. The V gene's germline CDR1 is SGHDN and CDR2 FVKESK. The CDR3 totals 17 residues. The CDR3 sequence is CASSQELAGGPAGELFF. The CDR3 DNA reads TGTGCCAGCAGCCAGGAACTAGCGGGAGGGCCCGCCGGGGAGCTGTTTTTT.

This rearrangement joins TRBV2 to TRBJ2-7; D may be TRBD1 or TRBD2 (5 bases each). CDR1 is SNHLY and CDR2 is FYNNEI in the germline V gene. The CDR3 is 14 residues long. V was cut by 6 bases and J by 2 bases, with 14 bases left in between. Here the CDR3 reads CASRRPGAAYEQYF. CDR3 sequence (DNA): TGTGCCAGCAGGAGACCCGGGGCGGCCTACGAGCAGTACTTC.

The chain recombines TRBV3-1 (or the pseudogene TRBV3-2) with TRBJ1-6; 8 positions agree with TRBD1. The CDR3 loop spans 12 amino acids. CDR1 and CDR2 (germline): LGHDT, YNNKEL (reference sequence). With V trimmed by 11 bases and J by 7 bases, 4 bases remained unmatched. In nucleotides, the CDR3 is TGTGCCTGTCGGGACAGGAATTCACCCCTCCACTTT. Protein sequence: CACRDRNSPLHF.

The rearrangement uses TRBV29-1 and TRBJ1-1; 8 nucleotides match TRBD1. V shed 7 bases and J 9 bases; nucleotides not matched to a gene: 4. The CDR3 totals 10 residues. Germline CDR1 and CDR2: SQVTM and ANQGSEA. Here the CDR3 reads CSARQGQAFF. In nucleotides, the CDR3 is TGCAGCGCCCGACAGGGGCAAGCTTTCTTT. Variable domain in full (rest from reference TRBV29-1 and TRBJ1-1): SAVISQKPSRDICQRGTSLTIQCQVDSQVTMMFWYRQQPGQSLTLIATANQGSEATYESGFVIDKFPISRPNLTFSTLTVSNMSPEDSSIYLCSARQGQAFFGQGTRLTVV.

The chain recombines TRBV11-1 with TRBJ2-3, with TRBD1 identical over 9 bases. The CDR3 runs 15 residues. Germline V gives CDR1 SGHAT, CDR2 FQDESV (reference sequence). V dropped 5 bases and J dropped 2; count of bases not matched to a gene: 5. CDR3 loop: CASSADRGSTDTQYF. In DNA, the CDR3 is TGTGCCAGCAGCGCCGACAGGGGGTCCACAGATACGCAGTATTTT.

This sequence joins TRBV11-2 and TRBJ1-2; D remains ambiguous. The CDR3 runs 14 residues. Trimming cost V 0 bases and J 8 bases, with 13 bases left between them. CDR1 and CDR2 (germline): SGHAT, FQNNGV. The CDR3 nucleotides are TGTGCCAGCAGCTTAGAGGCCCCACCGGAGGGCTACACCTTC. Its translation: CASSLEAPPEGYTF.

The sample holds one count of this clone. J is TRBJ2-1 and V is TRBV3-1 (or the pseudogene TRBV3-2), with TRBD1 matching 9 bases. CDR1 and CDR2 from the germline V gene are LGHDT and YNNKEL (reference sequence). With 4 bases clipped from V and 2 bases from J, the junction kept 6 bases outside the gene matches. This CDR3 spans 16 amino acids. The CDR3 DNA follows: TGTGCCAGCAGCCCCCGGGACAGGGTGGCCTACAATGAGCAGTTCTTC. It yields the protein CASSPRDRVAYNEQFF.

This CDR3 reads CASSQAWGYTF. CDR3 nucleotides: TGTGCCAGCAGCCAAGCTTGGGGCTACACCTTC. J is TRBJ1-2 and V is TRBV4-2; D uncertain. CDR1 is LGHNA, CDR2 YNFKEQ, per germline. The CDR3 sequence is 11 residues long. V lost 1 base, J lost 8 bases, and 5 bases lay in between.

V usage is TRBV12-3 or TRBV12-4 and J usage is TRBJ2-3, with TRBD2 as a possible D gene (6 bases). This CDR3 is built from 13 residues. V lost 2 bases and J lost 6, with 9 bases in between. CDR3 in amino acids: CASSLLLADTQYF. The CDR3 region has the DNA TGTGCCAGCAGTTTACTACTAGCTGATACGCAGTATTTT.

This clone has ten or more counts. The V gene is TRBV18, the J gene TRBJ1-2; a weak D match, TRBD1 (5 bases). The CDR3 contains 15 residues. Trimming took 1 base from V and 3 from J, leaving 12 bases between them. Germline-derived CDR1 and CDR2 are KGHSH and LQKENI. The DNA of the CDR3 is TGTGCCAGCTCACCACGGGGACGGGACGACTATGGCTACACCTTC. Encoded protein: CASSPRGRDDYGYTF.

V is TRBV19 and J is TRBJ1-5; 10 bases are a match to TRBD1. This CDR3 region has 16 residues. V shed 3 bases and J 5 bases; nucleotides not matched to a gene: 7. Germline CDR1 is LNHDA and CDR2 is SQIVND (reference sequence). CDR3 coding DNA: TGTGCCAGTAGTATGAGATCGGGGACAGGGGATCAGCCCCAGCATTTT. It specifies CASSMRSGTGDQPQHF.

The rearrangement links TRBV3-1 (or the pseudogene TRBV3-2) to TRBJ2-3; the match to TRBD1 covers 10 bases. Germline trimming cut 4 bases from V and 4 bases from J; bases unmatched to any gene: 11. CDR1 is LGHDT and CDR2 is YNNKEL in the germline V gene (reference sequence). The CDR3 sequence is 17 residues long. The chain's CDR3 is CASSLEDRGGRSDTQYF. CDR3 in DNA: TGTGCCAGCAGCCTCGAGGACAGGGGGGGAAGGTCAGATACGCAGTATTTT.

This rearrangement joins TRBV7-9 to TRBJ2-3; 7 nucleotides match TRBD2. The CDR3 consists of 15 residues. CDR1 and CDR2 (germline): SEHNR, FQNEAQ (reference sequence). The junction had 5 bases not matched to a gene; V was cut back by 1 base and J by 4 bases. This CDR3 is CASSLGTSIADTQYF. The CDR3 DNA reads TGTGCCAGCAGCTTAGGGACTAGTATCGCAGATACGCAGTATTTT. Full variable domain (remainder filled in from reference TRBV7-9 and TRBJ2-3): DTGVSQNPRHKITKRGQNVTFRCDPISEHNRLYWYRQTLGQGPEFLTYFQNEAQLEKSRLLSDRFSAERPKGSFSTLEIQRTEQGDSAMYLCASSLGTSIADTQYFGPGTRLTVL.

The table lists this clone with a count of one. The V gene is TRBV5-1, the J gene TRBJ2-1; 7 bases map to TRBD2. The CDR3 covers 13 residues. J was trimmed by 6 bases and V by 4 bases; bases with no gene match: 4. CDR1 is SGHRS, CDR2 YFSETQ, per germline. CDR3 amino acids: CASSRGLTNEQFF. DNA of the CDR3: TGCGCCAGCAGCAGGGGACTAACCAATGAGCAGTTCTTC.

The chain combines TRBV13 with TRBJ2-3, with 7 nucleotides matching TRBD2. The J segment lost 6 bases and the V segment lost 3 bases, leaving 9 bases of the junction unmatched. This CDR3 has 15 residues. Germline lookup yields CDR1 PRHDT and CDR2 FYEKMQ (reference sequence). The CDR3 DNA reads as TGTGCCAGCAGCTTCTACCAGCGGGGACGGGATACGCAGTATTTT. Residues: CASSFYQRGRDTQYF.

The genes are TRBV6-2 or TRBV6-3 and TRBJ1-5, with D uncertain. Deletions cut 2 bases from V and 7 bases from J, with 9 bases between. The CDR3 runs to 13 residues. Germline-derived CDR1 and CDR2 are MNHEY and SVGEGT. DNA of the CDR3: TGTGCCAGCAGTTACGCCAGGAACCAGCCCCAGCATTTT. It yields the protein CASSYARNQPQHF.

As regards this clone: Other DNA sequences within the sample encode an identical CDR3. For the CDR3, the DNA is TGCGCCAGCAGCTTGGCGGGGGCGCTGAACTATGGCTACACCTTC. This gives the protein CASSLAGALNYGYTF. The chain links TRBV5-1 to TRBJ1-2; TRBD1 might be the D (6 bases). This CDR3 contains 15 residues. Trimming removed 0 bases at V and 2 bases at J, with 11 bases between. The germline V gene encodes CDR1 SGHRS and CDR2 YFSETQ.

The V call is TRBV23-1, the J call TRBJ1-3; unclear D gene. TRBV23-1 is given ORF status, its function remaining uncertain. The germline V and J ends were trimmed by 0 bases and 1 base, with 22 bases remaining between them. This CDR3 region has 20 residues. The CDR3 bases are TGCGCCAGCAGTCAATCGAAGGACCGGCGATCAAATTTTTCTGGAAACACCATATATTTT. It yields the protein CASSQSKDRRSNFSGNTIYF.

This clone was found once. The V and J genes are TRBV18 and TRBJ2-1; unclear D gene. From germline, CDR1 is KGHSH and CDR2 LQKENI. The CDR3 is 15 amino acids. V dropped 6 bases and J dropped 0 bases, with 12 bases sitting between them. This CDR3 is CASSATASSYNEQFF. DNA for the CDR3: TGTGCCAGCTCGGCGACTGCAAGCTCCTACAATGAGCAGTTCTTC.

The chain uses TRBV18 and TRBJ1-1; 9 positions match TRBD1. This CDR3 is 16 amino acids long. V shed 6 bases, J shed 5 bases, and the junction held 13 bases outside the gene matches. Germline assignment: CDR1 KGHSH and CDR2 LQKENI. CDR3: CASSPQGQGGRTEAFF. The CDR3 DNA is TGTGCCAGCTCTCCGCAGGGACAGGGAGGAAGGACTGAAGCTTTCTTT.

This chain joins TRBV7-2 and TRBJ2-3, with 7 bases that match TRBD1. The CDR3 sequence is 16 residues long. CDR1 SGHTA and CDR2 FQGNSA come from the germline V gene. The V gene end was trimmed by 3 bases and the J gene end by 2 bases; junction bases not matched to a gene: 8. DNA of the CDR3: TGTGCCAGCAGCTTTCTCGGACAGGTCCACACAGATACGCAGTATTTT. It yields the protein CASSFLGQVHTDTQYF.

The rearrangement joins TRBV15 to TRBJ2-7, with a tentative D call TRBD1 (6 bases). This CDR3 is 13 amino acids long. Trimming took 1 base from V and 11 from J, leaving 15 bases between them. Germline V gives CDR1 LNHNV, CDR2 YYDKDF (reference sequence). In nucleotides, the CDR3 is TGTGCCACCAGCAGAGTGGGGACACCGGCTAAGTACTTC. Translating it yields CATSRVGTPAKYF.

The chain links TRBV6-1 to TRBJ2-7; the D gene could be TRBD1 or TRBD2 (6 bases each). The CDR3 covers 17 residues. Germline CDR1 reads MNHNS; CDR2 reads SASEGT. V shed 2 bases and J shed 0 bases, with 17 bases lying between them. This CDR3 is CASSEMTGPGVSYEQYF. The CDR3 bases are TGTGCCAGCAGTGAAATGACAGGCCCGGGGGTCTCCTACGAGCAGTACTTC.

This clone has ten or more counts. For the CDR3, the DNA is TGTGCCAGCAGCCAAGACGGGACTAGCGGCTCCTACGAGCAGTACTTC. Translating gives CASSQDGTSGSYEQYF. The V and J genes are TRBV4-2 and TRBJ2-7, with TRBD2 matching 11 bases. CDR3 length: 16 residues. CDR1 and CDR2 from the germline V gene are LGHNA and YNFKEQ. V shed 0 bases and J 0 bases; nucleotides not matched to a gene: 1.

The chain joins TRBV18 to TRBJ1-3; 7 bases agree with TRBD1. CDR3 length: 13 residues. From germline, CDR1 is KGHSH and CDR2 LQKENI. V trimming: 1 base; J trimming: 8 bases; junction bases outside the gene matches: 2. CDR3 region: CASSPRQGDTIYF. CDR3 in DNA: TGTGCCAGCTCACCACGGCAGGGGGACACCATATATTTT. The full variable domain, its missing parts supplied by reference TRBV18 and TRBJ1-3, is NAGVMQNPRHLVRRRGQEARLRCSPMKGHSHVYWYRQLPEEGLKFMVYLQKENIIDESGMPKERFSAEFPKEGPSILRIQQVVRGDSAAYFCASSPRQGDTIYFGEGSWLTVV.

V gene TRBV7-6 combines with J gene TRBJ1-1; 7 bases line up with TRBD1. This CDR3 is built from 14 residues. V shed 5 bases and J 2 bases; nucleotides not matched to a gene: 5. The germline V gene has CDR1 SGHVS and CDR2 FNYEAQ. The DNA for the CDR3 is TGTGCCAGCAGCCCAAGGACAGGAAACACTGAAGCTTTCTTT. Encoded protein: CASSPRTGNTEAFF.

The chain combines TRBV7-3 with TRBJ2-5; unclear D gene. Germline V gene sequence: CDR1 SGHTA, CDR2 FQGTGA. The CDR3 sequence is 13 residues long. Trimming cost V 4 bases and J 3 bases, with 9 bases left between them. DNA for the CDR3: TGTGCCAGCAGCTCCGGTCGCGAAGAGACCCAGTACTTC. Translating gives CASSSGREETQYF.

This chain connects TRBV7-9 to TRBJ2-6; D possibly matches TRBD1 or TRBD2 (5 bases each). The CDR3 runs 15 residues. V was clipped by 6 bases and J by 2 bases, with 11 bases between them. CDR1 and CDR2 from the germline V gene are SEHNR and FQNEAQ (reference sequence). The CDR3 DNA is TGTGCCAGCAGTGCGTGGGGGACTGGGGCCAACGTCCTGACTTTC. Translating it yields CASSAWGTGANVLTF.

J is TRBJ1-1 and V is TRBV24-1; 8 bases line up with TRBD1. The CDR3 loop spans 15 amino acids. V lost 3 bases to trimming and J lost 8 bases; unmatched junction nucleotides: 10. Germline loops: CDR1 KGHDR, CDR2 SFDVKD. CDR3 protein: CATSDGEPDRVEAFF. The CDR3 DNA is TGTGCCACCAGTGATGGGGAACCGGACAGGGTAGAAGCTTTCTTT.